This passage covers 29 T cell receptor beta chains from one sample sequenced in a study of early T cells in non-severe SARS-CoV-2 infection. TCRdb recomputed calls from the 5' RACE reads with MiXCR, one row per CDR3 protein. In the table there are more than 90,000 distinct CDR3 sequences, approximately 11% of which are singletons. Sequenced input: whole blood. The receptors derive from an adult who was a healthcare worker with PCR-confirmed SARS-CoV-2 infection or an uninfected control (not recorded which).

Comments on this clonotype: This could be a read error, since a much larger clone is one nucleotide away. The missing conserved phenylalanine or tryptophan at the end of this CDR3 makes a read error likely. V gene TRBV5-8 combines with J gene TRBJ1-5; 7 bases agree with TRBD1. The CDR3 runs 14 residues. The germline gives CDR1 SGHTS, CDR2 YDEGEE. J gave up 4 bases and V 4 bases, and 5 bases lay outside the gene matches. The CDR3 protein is CASSAGQLNQPQHY. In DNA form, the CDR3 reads TGTGCCAGCAGCGCGGGACAGCTAAATCAGCCCCAGCATTAT.

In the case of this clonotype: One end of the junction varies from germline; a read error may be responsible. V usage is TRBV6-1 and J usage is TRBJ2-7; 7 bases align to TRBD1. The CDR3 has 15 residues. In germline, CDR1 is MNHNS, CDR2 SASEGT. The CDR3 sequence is CASSLQGIPSDEQYF. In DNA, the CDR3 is TGTGCCAGCAGTTTACAGGGGATCCCCTCCGACGAGCAGTACTTC.

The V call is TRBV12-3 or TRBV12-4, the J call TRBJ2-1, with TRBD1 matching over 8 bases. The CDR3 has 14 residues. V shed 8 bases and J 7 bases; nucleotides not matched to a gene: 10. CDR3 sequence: CASGWTGPNNEQFF. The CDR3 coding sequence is TGTGCCAGCGGATGGACAGGGCCGAATAATGAGCAGTTCTTC.

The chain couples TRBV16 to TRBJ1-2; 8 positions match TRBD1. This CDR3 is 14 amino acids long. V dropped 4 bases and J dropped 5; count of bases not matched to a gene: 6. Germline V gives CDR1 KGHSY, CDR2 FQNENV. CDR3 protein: CASSPVTGDYGYTF. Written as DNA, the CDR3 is TGTGCCAGCAGCCCAGTGACAGGGGATTATGGCTACACCTTC.

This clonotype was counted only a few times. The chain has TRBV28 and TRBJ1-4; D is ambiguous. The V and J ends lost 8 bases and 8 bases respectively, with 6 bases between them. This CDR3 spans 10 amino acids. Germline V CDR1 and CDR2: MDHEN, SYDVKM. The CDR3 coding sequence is TGTGCCAGCCGGAGGGAAAAACTGTTTTTT. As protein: CASRREKLFF.

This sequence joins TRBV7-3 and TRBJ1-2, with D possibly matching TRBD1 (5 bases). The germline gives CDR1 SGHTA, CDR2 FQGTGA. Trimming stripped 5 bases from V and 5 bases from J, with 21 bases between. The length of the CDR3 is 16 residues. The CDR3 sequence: CASSPGSGGEGYGYTF. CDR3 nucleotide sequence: TGTGCCAGCAGCCCCGGGAGCGGGGGTGAGGGTTATGGCTACACCTTC.

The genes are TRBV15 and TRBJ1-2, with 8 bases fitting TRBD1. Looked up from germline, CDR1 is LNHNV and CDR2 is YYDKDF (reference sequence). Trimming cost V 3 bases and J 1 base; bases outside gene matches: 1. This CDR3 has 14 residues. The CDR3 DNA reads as TGTGCCACCAGCAGCGGACAGGGTAACTATGGCTACACCTTC. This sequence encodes CATSSGQGNYGYTF.

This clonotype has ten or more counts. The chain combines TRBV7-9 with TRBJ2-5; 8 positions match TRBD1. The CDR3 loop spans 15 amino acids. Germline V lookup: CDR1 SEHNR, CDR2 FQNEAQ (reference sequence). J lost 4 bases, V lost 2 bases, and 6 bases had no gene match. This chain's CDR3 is CASSLQTGVSETQYF. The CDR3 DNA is TGTGCCAGCAGCTTACAGACAGGGGTCTCAGAGACCCAGTACTTC.

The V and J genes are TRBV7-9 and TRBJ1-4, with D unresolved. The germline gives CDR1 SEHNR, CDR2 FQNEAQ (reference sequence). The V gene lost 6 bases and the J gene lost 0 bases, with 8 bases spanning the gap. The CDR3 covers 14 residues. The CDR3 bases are TGTGCCAGCAGGCCAACCGCAACTAATGAAAAACTGTTTTTT. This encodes CASRPTATNEKLFF.

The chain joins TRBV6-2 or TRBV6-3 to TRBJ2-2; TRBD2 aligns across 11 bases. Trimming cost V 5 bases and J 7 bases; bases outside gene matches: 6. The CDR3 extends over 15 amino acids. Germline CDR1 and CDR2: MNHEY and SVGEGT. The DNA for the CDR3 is TGTGCCAGCAGTGCTAGCGGGGGGCCAGACGGGGAGCTGTTTTTT. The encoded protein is CASSASGGPDGELFF.

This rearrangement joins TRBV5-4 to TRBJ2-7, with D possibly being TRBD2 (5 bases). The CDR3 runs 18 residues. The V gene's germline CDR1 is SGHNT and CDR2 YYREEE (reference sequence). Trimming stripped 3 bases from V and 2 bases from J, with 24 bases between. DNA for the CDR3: TGTGCCAGCAGCTCCCGAAACGGAGCCGGGGTAAATCCCTACGAGCAGTACTTC. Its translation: CASSSRNGAGVNPYEQYF.

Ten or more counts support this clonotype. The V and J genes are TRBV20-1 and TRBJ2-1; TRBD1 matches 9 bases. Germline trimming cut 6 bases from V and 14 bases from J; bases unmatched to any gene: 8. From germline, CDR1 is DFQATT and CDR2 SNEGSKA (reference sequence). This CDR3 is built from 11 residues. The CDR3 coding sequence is TGCAGTGCATTCAGAGGGGACAGGGAGTTCTTC. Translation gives CSAFRGDREFF.

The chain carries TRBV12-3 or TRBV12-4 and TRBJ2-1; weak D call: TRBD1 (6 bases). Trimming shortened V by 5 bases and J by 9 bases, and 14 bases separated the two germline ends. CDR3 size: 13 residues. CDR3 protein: CASSTTGKGEQFF. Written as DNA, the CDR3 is TGTGCCAGCAGTACCACAGGGAAAGGTGAGCAGTTCTTC.

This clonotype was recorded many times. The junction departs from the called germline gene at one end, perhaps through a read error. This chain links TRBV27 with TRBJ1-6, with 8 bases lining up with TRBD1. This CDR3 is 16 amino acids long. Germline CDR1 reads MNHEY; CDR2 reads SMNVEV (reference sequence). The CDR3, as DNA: TGTGCCAGCAGTTTAGGACAGGGCGGATATAATTCACCCCTCCATTTT. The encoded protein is CASSLGQGGYNSPLHF.

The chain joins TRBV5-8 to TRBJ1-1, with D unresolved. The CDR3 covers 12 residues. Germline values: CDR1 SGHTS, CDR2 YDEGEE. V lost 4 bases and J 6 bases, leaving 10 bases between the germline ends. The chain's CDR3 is CASSDSISEAFF. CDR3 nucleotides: TGTGCCAGCAGCGATTCGATTTCTGAAGCTTTCTTT.

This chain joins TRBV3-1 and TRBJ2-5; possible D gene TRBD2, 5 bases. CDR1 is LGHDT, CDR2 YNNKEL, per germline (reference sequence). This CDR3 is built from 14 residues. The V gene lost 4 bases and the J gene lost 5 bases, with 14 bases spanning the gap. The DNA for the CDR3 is TGTGCCAGCAGCCCCCGGACTGGGCGGGAGACCCAGTACTTC. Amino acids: CASSPRTGRETQYF.

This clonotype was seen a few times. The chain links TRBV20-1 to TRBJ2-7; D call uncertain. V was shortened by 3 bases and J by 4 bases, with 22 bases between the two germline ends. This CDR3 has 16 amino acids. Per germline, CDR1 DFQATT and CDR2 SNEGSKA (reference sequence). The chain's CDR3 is CSASRGFADSKYEQYF. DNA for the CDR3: TGCAGTGCTAGTCGAGGTTTCGCCGATTCAAAATACGAGCAGTACTTC.

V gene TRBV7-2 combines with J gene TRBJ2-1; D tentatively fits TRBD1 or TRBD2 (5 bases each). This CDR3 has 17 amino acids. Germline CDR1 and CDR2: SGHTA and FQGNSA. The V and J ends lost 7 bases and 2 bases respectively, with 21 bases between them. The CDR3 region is CASTLMLGVKTYNEQFF. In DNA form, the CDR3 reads TGTGCCAGCACCCTTATGCTGGGGGTAAAAACCTACAATGAGCAGTTCTTC.

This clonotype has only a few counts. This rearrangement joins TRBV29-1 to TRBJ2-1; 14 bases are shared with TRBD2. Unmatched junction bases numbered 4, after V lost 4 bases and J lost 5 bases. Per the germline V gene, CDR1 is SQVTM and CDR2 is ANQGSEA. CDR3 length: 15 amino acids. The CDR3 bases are TGCAGCGTTGGCGGGGGACTAGCGGGAGACAATGAGCAGTTCTTC. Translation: CSVGGGLAGDNEQFF.

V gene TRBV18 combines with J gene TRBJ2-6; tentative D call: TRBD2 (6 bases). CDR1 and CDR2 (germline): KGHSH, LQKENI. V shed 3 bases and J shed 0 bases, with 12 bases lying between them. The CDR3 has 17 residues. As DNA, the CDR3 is TGTGCCAGCTCACCGGGGACTGGATACTCTGGGGCCAACGTCCTGACTTTC. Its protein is CASSPGTGYSGANVLTF.

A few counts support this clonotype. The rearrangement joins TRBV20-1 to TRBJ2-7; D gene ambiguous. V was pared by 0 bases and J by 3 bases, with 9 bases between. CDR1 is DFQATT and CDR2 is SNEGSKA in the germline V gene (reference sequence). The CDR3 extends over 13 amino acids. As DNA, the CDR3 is TGCAGTGCTAGAGATCCTAGTAACTACGAGCAGTACTTC. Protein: CSARDPSNYEQYF.

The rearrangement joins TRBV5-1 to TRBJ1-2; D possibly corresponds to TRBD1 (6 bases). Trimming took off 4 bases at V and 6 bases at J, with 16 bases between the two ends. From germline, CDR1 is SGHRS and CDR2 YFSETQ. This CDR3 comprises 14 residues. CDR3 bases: TGCGCCAGCAGCCACCCGGGGGGCACGGATGGCTACACCTTC. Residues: CASSHPGGTDGYTF.

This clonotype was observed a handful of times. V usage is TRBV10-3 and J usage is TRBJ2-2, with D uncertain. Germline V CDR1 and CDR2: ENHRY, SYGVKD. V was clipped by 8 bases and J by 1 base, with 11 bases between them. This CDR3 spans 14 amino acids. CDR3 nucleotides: TGTGCCATCCGGGCTGCGGAGAACACCGGGGAGCTGTTTTTT. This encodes CAIRAAENTGELFF.

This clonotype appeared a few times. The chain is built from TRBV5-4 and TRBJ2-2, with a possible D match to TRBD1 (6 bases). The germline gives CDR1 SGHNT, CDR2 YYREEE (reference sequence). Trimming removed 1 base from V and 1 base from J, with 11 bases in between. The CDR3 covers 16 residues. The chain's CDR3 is CASSLPEGQNTGELFF. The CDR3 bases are TGTGCCAGCAGCTTGCCCGAGGGACAGAACACCGGGGAGCTGTTTTTT.

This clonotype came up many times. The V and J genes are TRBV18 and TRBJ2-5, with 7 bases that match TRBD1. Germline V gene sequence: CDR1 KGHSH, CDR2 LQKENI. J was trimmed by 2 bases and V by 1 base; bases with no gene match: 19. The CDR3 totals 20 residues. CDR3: CASSPQPRRTDKGAQETQYF. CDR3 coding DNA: TGTGCCAGCTCACCACAACCCCGACGAACTGACAAGGGGGCTCAAGAGACCCAGTACTTC.

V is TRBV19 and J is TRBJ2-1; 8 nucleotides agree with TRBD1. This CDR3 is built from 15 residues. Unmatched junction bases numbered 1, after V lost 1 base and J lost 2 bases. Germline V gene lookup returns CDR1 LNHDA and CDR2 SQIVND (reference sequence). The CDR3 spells CASSIATGAYNEQFF. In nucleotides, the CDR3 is TGTGCCAGTAGTATAGCGACAGGGGCCTACAATGAGCAGTTCTTC.

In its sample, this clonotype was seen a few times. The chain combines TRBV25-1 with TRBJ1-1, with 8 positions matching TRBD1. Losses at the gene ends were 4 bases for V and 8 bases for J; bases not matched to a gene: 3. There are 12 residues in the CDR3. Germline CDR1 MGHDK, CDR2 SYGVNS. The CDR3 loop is CASSVRDREAFF. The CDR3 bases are TGTGCCAGCAGTGTCCGGGACAGGGAAGCTTTCTTT.

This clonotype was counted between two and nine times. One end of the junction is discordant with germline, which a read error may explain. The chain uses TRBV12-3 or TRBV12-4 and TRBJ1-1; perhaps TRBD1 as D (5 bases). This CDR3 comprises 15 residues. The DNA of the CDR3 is TGTGCCAGCAGTTTAGAACCCTCAGGGAACCCTGAAGCTTTCTTT. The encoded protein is CASSLEPSGNPEAFF.

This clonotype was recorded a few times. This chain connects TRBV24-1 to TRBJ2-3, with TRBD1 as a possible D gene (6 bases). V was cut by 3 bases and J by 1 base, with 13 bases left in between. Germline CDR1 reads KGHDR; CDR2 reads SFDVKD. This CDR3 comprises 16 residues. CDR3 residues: CATSDQQGSGTDTQYF. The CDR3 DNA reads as TGTGCCACCAGTGATCAACAGGGAAGCGGCACAGATACGCAGTATTTT.